The TCR beta chain under discussion was sequenced for a study of T-cell reconstitution after alpha-beta-depleted transplantation in children. The CDR3 contains 16 residues. Germline V gives CDR1 MNHEY, CDR2 SMNVEV (reference sequence). V gave up 0 bases and J gave up 0 bases; unmatched junction bases: 3. Preparation of the TCRbeta library involved a method that used unique molecular identifiers. Each CDR3 protein gets one entry after TCRdb re-called the PCR reads with MiXCR. The sample shows roughly 420,000 distinct CDR3 sequences, 16% of them seen only once. The sequence was obtained from a boy in the first two years of life who had a stem cell transplant for Wiskott-Aldrich syndrome, so the T cells may come from the graft donor. The chain joins TRBV27 to TRBJ2-3, with 7 bases fitting TRBD1. This material consisted of PBMCs, mostly from graft donor cells, taken 360 days after TCRalphabeta/CD19-depleted stem cell transplant. The CDR3: CASSLSDRNSTDTQYF. The DNA of the CDR3 is TGTGCCAGCAGTTTATCGGACAGGAATAGCACAGATACGCAGTATTTT.